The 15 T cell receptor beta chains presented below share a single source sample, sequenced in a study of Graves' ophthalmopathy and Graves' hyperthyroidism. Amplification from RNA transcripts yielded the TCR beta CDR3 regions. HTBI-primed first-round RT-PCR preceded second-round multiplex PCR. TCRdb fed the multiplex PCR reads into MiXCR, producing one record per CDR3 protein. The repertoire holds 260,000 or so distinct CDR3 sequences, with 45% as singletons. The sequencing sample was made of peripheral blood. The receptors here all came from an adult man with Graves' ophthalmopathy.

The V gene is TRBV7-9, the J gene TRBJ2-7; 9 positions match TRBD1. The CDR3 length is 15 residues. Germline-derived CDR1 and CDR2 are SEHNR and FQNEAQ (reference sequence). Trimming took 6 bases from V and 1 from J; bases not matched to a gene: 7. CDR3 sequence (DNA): TGTGCCAGCAGTGAAACCGGGACAGGGTCCTACGAGCAGTACTTC. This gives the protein CASSETGTGSYEQYF.

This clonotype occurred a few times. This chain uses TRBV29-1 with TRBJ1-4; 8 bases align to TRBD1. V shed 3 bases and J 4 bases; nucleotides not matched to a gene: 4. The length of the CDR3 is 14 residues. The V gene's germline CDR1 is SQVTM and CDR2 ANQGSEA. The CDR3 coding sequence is TGCAGCGTTGAGGGGACAGGAAATAATGAAAAACTGTTTTTT. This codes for CSVEGTGNNEKLFF.

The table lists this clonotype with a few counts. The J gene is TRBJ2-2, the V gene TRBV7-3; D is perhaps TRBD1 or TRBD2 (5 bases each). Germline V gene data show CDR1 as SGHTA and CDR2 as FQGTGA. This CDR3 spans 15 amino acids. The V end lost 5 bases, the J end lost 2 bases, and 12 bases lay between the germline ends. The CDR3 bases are TGTGCCAGCAGCCATTGGGACCTTAACACCGGGGAGCTGTTTTTT. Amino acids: CASSHWDLNTGELFF.

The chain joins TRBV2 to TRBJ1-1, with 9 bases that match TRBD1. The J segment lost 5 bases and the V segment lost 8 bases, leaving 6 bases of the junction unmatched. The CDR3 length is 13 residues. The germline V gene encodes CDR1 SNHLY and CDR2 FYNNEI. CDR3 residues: CASEDDRGTEAFF. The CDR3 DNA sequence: TGTGCCAGCGAGGACGACAGGGGGACTGAAGCTTTCTTT.

In nucleotides, the CDR3 is TGTGCCATCACCCCGGACCGCCCTTTTGGGGCCAACGTCCTGACTTTC. It codes for CAITPDRPFGANVLTF. The genes are TRBV10-3 and TRBJ2-6; D remains unclear. Deletions cut 7 bases from V and 3 bases from J, with 16 bases between. The CDR3 is 16 residues long. CDR1 is ENHRY, CDR2 SYGVKD, per germline.

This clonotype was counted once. CDR3 region: CASSSVGTATYEQYF. The CDR3 DNA is TGTGCCAGCAGTTCTGTTGGGACAGCTACCTACGAGCAGTACTTC. The chain combines TRBV28 with TRBJ2-7, with 7 positions matching TRBD1. Germline V gene sequence: CDR1 MDHEN, CDR2 SYDVKM. Unmatched junction bases numbered 8, after V lost 4 bases and J lost 2 bases. CDR3 size: 15 residues.

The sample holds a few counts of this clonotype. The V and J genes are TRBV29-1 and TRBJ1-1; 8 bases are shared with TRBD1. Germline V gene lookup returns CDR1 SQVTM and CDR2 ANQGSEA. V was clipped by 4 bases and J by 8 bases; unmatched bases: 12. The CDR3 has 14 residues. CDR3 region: CSVGRSVRGPEAFF. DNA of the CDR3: TGCAGCGTTGGAAGGTCGGTCAGGGGGCCAGAAGCTTTCTTT.

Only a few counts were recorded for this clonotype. DNA for the CDR3: TGTGCCACCAGTGCAGCGGGGTTTAACACCGGGGAGCTGTTTTTT. Translating gives CATSAAGFNTGELFF. The rearrangement joins TRBV24-1 to TRBJ2-2; 7 nucleotides agree with TRBD2. V gave up 5 bases and J gave up 2 bases; unmatched junction bases: 4. This CDR3 region has 15 residues. Germline V gene data show CDR1 as KGHDR and CDR2 as SFDVKD.

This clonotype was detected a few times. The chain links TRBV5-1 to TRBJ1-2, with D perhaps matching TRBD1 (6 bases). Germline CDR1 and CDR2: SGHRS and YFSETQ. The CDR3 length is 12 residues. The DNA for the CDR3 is TGCACCTCAACCAGGGGAGGCTATGGCTACACCTTC. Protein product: CTSTRGGYGYTF.

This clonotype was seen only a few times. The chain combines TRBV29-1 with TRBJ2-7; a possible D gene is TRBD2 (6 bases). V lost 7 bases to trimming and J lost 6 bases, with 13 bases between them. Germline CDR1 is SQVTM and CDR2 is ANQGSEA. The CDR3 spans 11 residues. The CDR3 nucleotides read TGCAGCGCCCCCTGGGGAGGCGAGCAGTACTTC. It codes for CSAPWGGEQYF.

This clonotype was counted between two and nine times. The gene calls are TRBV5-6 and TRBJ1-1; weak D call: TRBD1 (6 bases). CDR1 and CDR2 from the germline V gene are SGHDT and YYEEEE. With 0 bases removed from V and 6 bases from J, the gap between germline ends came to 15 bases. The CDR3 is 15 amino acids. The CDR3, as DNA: TGTGCCAGCAGCTTGGCCTTACAGGGCGACTCTGAAGCTTTCTTT. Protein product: CASSLALQGDSEAFF.

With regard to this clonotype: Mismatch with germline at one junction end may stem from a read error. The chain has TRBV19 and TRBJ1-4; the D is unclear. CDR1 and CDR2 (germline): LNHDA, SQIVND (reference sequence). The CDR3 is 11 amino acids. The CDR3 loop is CDSPTNEKLFF. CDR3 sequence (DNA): TGTGACAGTCCAACTAATGAAAAACTGTTTTTT.

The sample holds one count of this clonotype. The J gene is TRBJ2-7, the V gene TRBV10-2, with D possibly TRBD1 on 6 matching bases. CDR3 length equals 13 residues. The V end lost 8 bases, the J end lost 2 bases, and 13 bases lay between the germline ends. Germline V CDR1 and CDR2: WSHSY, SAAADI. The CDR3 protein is CASGTGTTYEQYF. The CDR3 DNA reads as TGCGCCAGCGGAACAGGGACAACCTACGAGCAGTACTTC.

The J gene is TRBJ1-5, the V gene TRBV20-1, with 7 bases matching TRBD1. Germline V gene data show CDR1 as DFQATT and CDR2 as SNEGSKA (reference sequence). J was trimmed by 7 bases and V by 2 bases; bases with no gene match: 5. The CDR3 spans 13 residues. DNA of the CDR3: TGCAGTGCTAGATCAACAGGGGTGCAGCCCCAGCATTTT. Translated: CSARSTGVQPQHF.

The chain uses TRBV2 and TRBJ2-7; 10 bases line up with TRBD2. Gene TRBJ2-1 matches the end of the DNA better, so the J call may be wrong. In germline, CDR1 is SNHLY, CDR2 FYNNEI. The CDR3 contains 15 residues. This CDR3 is CASSPVASGGNEQFF. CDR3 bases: TGTGCCAGCAGCCCAGTCGCTAGCGGGGGTAATGAGCAGTTCTTC.